This TCR delta chain was sequenced for a study of fetal and pediatric gammadelta thymocytes (dated 2022 in TCRdb). Broadly, across the study: To strengthen a single-cell study of gammadelta thymocyte development, the researchers used bulk gammadelta thymocyte repertoires that mixed previously published data with newly generated, unpublished data. The bulk gammadelta thymocyte repertoire set covered some 10 subjects in total, 3 fetal thymus donors and 7 pediatric thymus donors. The bulk gammadelta thymocyte repertoires combined unpublished data with previously published data (refs 27,28). Bulk TCR repertoire data were included to raise the number of subjects and reinforce the CDR3 publicity analysis. On the study overall, not on this receptor specifically: Compared with post-natal repertoires, fetal gammadelta thymocyte repertoires were previously reported to be enriched for TRDV2, TRGV8 and TRGV9 usage, low N additions and public CDR3s.

Thymocytes were stained with Zombie NIR viability dye and antibodies against CD3 (UCHT1), TCRgammadelta (11F2), TCRVgamma9 (IMMU360) and TCRVdelta2 (IMMU389). TRD and TRG CDR3 repertoires were generated in bulk, separately, from sorted Vgamma9Vdelta2 and nonVgamma9Vdelta2 gammadelta thymocytes obtained from human fetal and pediatric thymuses. Pediatric thymus tissue was obtained in Belgium from children undergoing cardiac surgery. The pediatric thymus donors included in the study ranged in age from about 1 to 12 years. Thymic cell suspensions were prepared from fetal and post-natal thymuses as described previously. NonVgamma9Vdelta2 thymocytes were sorted as CD3+ gammadeltaTCR+ cells that did not have the Vgamma9+Vdelta2+ phenotype. Cells were sorted on a FACS Aria III cell sorter (BD Biosciences). The CDR3 runs 15 residues from the cysteine to the phenylalanine. The CDR3 DNA has 45 bases and is translated from base 1. The trim is 4 bases for V and 0 bases for J, with a gap of 14 bases between the germline ends. Sequences GEAIGNYY (CDR1) and EKD (CDR2) are obtained from the germline V gene.

Sequencer: Illumina MiSeq. In the paper's pipeline: For publicity analysis, the Vgamma9Vdelta2 and nonVgamma9Vdelta2 bulk CDR3 files were merged for each subject into one combined repertoire per subject. CDR3 publicity was scored from 0 to 19 by checking each amino acid sequence across 9 single-cell datasets and some 11 bulk repertoires, using base R and dplyr. Clonotypes were called again by TCRdb from the public reads via CATT, and duplicate nucleotide sequences were then merged into one entry. TCRdb's processing, not the study's, gives the V and J calls here. Present in this sample are around 1,200 delta-chain clones, just over 35% of which were seen just once. Approximately 7.6% of the sample is held by the ten biggest clonotypes. This clone is large (0.1 to 1%) in its sample. Its antigen is not yet known. Per-base qualities were not stored, and no clone one base away is much larger.

The chain uses TRDV2 and TRDJ1, with TRDD3 perhaps the D gene, on 6 matching bases. This TCR came from a child who underwent cardiac surgery and was recorded as healthy. The specimen sequenced was non-Vgamma9Vdelta2 gamma-delta T cells from the thymus. The cell subset or site label of this sample denotes: CD3+gammadeltaTCR+ thymocytes not co-expressing Vgamma9 and Vdelta2. The base sequence is TGTGCCTGTGAAGACTCTGGGGCGTACACCGATAAACTCATCTTT. This encodes CACEDSGAYTDKLIF.